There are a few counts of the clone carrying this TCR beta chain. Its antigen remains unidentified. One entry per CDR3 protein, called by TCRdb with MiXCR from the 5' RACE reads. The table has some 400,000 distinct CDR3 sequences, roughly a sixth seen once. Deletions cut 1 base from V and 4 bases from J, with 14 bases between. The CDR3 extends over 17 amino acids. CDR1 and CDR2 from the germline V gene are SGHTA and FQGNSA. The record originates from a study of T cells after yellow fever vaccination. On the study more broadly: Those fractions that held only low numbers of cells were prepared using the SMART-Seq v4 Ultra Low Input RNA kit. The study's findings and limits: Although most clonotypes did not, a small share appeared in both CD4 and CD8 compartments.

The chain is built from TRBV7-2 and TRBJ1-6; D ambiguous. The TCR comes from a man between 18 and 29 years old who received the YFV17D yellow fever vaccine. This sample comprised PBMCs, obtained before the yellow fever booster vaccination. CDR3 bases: TGTGCCAGCAGCTTAGTACCCTCCAGAAATTATAATTCACCCCTCCACTTT. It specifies CASSLVPSRNYNSPLHF.